Below, 4 T cell receptor beta chains from the same sample are listed, as sequenced in a study of T cell responses to AZD1222 COVID-19 vaccine. TCRdb's copy holds only in-frame clones and misses some; the assay was immunoSEQ multiplex PCR. In the table there are roughly 170,000 clones, 90% of which are singletons. Sequences were derived from peripheral blood, sampled on day 0 of AZD1222 vaccination. Receptors were obtained from an adult in good health.

V is TRBV9 and J is TRBJ2-3; 10 positions agree with TRBD2. The CDR3 runs 16 residues. J gave up 3 bases and V 2 bases, and 6 bases lay outside the gene matches. CDR1 is SGDLS and CDR2 is YYNGEE in the germline V gene. In DNA form, the CDR3 reads TGTGCCAGCAGCGTCTTAGCGGGGGGCCGTACAGATACGCAGTATTTT. It is translated as CASSVLAGGRTDTQYF.

This chain connects TRBV4-3 to TRBJ1-2; D gene ambiguous. Germline values: CDR1 LGHNA, CDR2 YSLEER. The CDR3 covers 13 residues. The ends were cut back, 2 bases at V and 2 bases at J, with 6 bases in the middle. CDR3 DNA sequence: TGCGCCAGCAGCCAACGGCACAACTATGGCTACACCTTC. It is translated as CASSQRHNYGYTF.

This chain connects TRBV27 to TRBJ1-6; no reliable D call. This CDR3 is 12 amino acids long. Germline assignment: CDR1 MNHEY and CDR2 SMNVEV (reference sequence). V shed 4 bases and J shed 14 bases, with 12 bases lying between them. DNA of the CDR3: TGTGCCAGCAGTTCCCCCAGAGGAACCCTCCACTTT. Translated: CASSSPRGTLHF.

The chain is built from TRBV6-6 and TRBJ1-6; maybe TRBD1 (5 bases). Looked up from germline, CDR1 is MNHNY and CDR2 is SVGAGI (reference sequence). The CDR3 is 12 amino acids. Deletions cut 7 bases from V and 7 bases from J, with 8 bases between. CDR3 bases: TGTGCCAGCACCTGGGGGAATTCACCCCTCCACTTT. Translated, it gives CASTWGNSPLHF.